A selection of T cell receptor beta chains follows, all from one sample in a study of siplizumab effects on memory and regulatory T cells. The table came from immunoSEQ multiplex PCR; TCRdb's copy has only in-frame clones and leaves some out. Of around 100,000 clones in the sample, around 90% are singletons; the top ten hold roughly 1.1%. Sequencing was performed on CD4+ T cells sorted from blood. The source of these receptors is a human donor in good health. CDR3s leave out the opening cysteine and the closing phenylalanine or tryptophan.

TRBV30	TRBJ2-1	AWDRNRIEQF
TRBV30	TRBJ2-4	AWSVQNIQY
TRBV9	TRBJ2-3	ASSVVSDTQY
TRBV7-7	TRBJ2-3	ASSLAGAGGDTQY
TRBV14	TRBJ2-1	ASSRTSGRGEQF
TRBV7-6	TRBJ2-3	ASSSTDSVSTQY
TRBV6-6	TRBJ1-5	ASNYRGGQPQH
TRBV11-1	TRBJ1-1	ASRLGELVTEAF
TRBV5-1	TRBJ2-7	ASSLLGQASYEQY
TRBV11-3	TRBJ2-1	ASSFDTVLAGGDNEQF
TRBV18	TRBJ1-1	ASSPDSVKEAF
TRBV29-1	TRBJ2-3	SVNSGRHTDTQY
TRBV4-1	TRBJ2-3	ASSQGLLAGGRVTDTQY
TRBV19	TRBJ1-5	ASSIRTHSNQPQH
TRBV4-1	TRBJ1-1	ASSPPGPGEAF
TRBV7-8	TRBJ1-1	ASSLRLVNTEAF
TRBV11-1	TRBJ2-6	ASVPGQGSSGANVLT
TRBV18	TRBJ1-2	ASSPLDRSVYGYT
TRBV28	TRBJ2-1	ASSLTSGRGEQF